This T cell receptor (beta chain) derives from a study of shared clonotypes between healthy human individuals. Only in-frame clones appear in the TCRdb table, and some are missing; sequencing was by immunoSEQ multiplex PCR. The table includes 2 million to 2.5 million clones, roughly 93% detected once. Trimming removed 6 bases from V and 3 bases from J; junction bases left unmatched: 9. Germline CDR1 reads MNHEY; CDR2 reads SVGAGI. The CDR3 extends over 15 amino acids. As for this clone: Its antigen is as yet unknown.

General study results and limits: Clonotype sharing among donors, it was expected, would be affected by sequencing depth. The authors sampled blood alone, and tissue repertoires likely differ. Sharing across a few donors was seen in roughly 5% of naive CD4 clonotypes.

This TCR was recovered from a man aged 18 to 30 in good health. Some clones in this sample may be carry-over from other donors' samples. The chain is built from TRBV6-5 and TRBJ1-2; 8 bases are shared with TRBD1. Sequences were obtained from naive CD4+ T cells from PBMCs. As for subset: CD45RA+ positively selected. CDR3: CASRRQGLRDYGYTF. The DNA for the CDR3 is TGTGCCAGCAGACGACAGGGGTTGAGAGACTATGGCTACACCTTC.